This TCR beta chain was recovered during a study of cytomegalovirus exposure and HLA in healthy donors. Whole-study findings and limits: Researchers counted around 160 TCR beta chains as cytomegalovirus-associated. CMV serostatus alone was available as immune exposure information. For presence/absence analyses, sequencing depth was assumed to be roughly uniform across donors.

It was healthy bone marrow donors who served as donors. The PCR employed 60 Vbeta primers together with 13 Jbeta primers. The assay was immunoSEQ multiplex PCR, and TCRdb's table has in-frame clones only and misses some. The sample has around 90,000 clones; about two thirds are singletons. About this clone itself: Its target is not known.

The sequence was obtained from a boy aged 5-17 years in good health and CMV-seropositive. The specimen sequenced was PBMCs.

Here the CDR3 DNA reads TGCGCCAGCAGCCAAGTCCCCCAGGGGGCAAGGAACAATGAGCAGTTCTTC. Translation gives CASSQVPQGARNNEQFF. The chain uses TRBV4-1 and TRBJ2-1; TRBD1 matches 8 bases. Per the germline V gene, CDR1 is MGHRA and CDR2 is YSYEKL. The CDR3 spans 17 residues. V gave up 1 base and J gave up 5 bases; unmatched junction bases: 10.